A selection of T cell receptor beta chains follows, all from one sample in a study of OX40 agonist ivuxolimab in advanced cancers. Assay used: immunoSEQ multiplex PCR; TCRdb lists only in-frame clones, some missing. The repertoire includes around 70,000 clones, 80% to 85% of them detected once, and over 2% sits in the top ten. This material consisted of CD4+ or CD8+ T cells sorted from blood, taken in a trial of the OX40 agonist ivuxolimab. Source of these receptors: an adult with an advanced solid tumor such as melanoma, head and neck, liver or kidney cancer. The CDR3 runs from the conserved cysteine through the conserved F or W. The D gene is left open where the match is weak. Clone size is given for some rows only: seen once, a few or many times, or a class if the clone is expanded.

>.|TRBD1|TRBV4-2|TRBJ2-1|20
CASSQDVQIRGTARYNEQFF
TGTGCCAGCAGCCAAGATGTACAGATCCGAGGGACAGCCCGATACAATGAGCAGTTCTTC
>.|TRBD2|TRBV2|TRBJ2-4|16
CASRVSGREDKNIQYF
TGTGCCAGCAGGGTTAGCGGGAGGGAAGACAAAAACATTCAGTACTTC
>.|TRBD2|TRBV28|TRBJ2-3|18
CASSIYRLAGGSTDTQYF
TGTGCCAGCAGTATATATCGACTAGCGGGGGGGAGCACAGATACGCAGTATTTT
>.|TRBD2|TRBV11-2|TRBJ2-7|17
CASSLAPGTSGTYEQYF
TGTGCCAGCAGCTTAGCCCCCGGGACTAGCGGTACCTACGAGCAGTACTTC
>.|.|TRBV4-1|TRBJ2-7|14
CASSLSRESYEQYF
TGCGCCAGCAGCCTTAGCAGGGAGAGCTACGAGCAGTACTTC
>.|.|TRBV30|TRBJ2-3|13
CAWSSSDLDTQYF
TGTGCCTGGAGTAGTAGCGACCTAGATACGCAGTATTTT
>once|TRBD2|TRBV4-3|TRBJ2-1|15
CASSQVSSGSNEQFF
TGCGCCAGCAGCCAAGTCTCTAGCGGGAGCAATGAGCAGTTCTTC
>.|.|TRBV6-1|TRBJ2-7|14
CASSERRASYEQYF
TGTGCCAGCAGTGAACGGAGGGCCTCCTACGAGCAGTACTTC
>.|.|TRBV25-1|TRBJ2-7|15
CASSDMGPSKYEQYF
TGTGCCAGCAGTGACATGGGGCCTAGCAAGTACGAGCAGTACTTC
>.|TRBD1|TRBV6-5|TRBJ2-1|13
CASTKTGLNEQFF
TGTGCCAGCACCAAGACAGGGTTGAATGAGCAGTTCTTC
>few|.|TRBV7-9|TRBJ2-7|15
CASSLGAATFYEQYF
TGTGCCAGCAGCTTAGGAGCCGCCACATTCTACGAGCAGTACTTC
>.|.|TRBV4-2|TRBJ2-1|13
CASSQGERNEQFF
TGTGCCAGCAGCCAAGGAGAGAGGAATGAGCAGTTCTTC
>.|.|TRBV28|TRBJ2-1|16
CASSRNGGGTDNEQFF
TGTGCCAGCAGTCGAAACGGCGGCGGGACTGACAATGAGCAGTTCTTC
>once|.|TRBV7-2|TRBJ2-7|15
CASSLGVGTPYEQYF
TGTGCCAGCAGCTTAGGAGTTGGGACTCCCTACGAGCAGTACTTC
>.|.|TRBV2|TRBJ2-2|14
CASSVGTNTGELFF
TGTGCCAGCAGTGTCGGCACGAACACCGGGGAGCTGTTTTTT
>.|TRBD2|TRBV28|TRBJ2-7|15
CASSLSGTSVYEQYF
TGTGCCAGCAGCCTCTCCGGGACTAGCGTCTACGAGCAGTACTTC
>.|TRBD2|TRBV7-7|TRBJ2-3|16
CASSLGPSGGTDTQYF
TGTGCCAGCAGCTTAGGGCCTAGCGGTGGCACAGATACGCAGTATTTT
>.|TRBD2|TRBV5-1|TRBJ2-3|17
CASSLKLAGGSTDTQYF
TGCGCCAGCAGCTTGAAATTAGCGGGAGGAAGCACAGATACGCAGTATTTT
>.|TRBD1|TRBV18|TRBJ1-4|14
CASSPGTVNEKLFF
TGTGCCAGCTCACCCGGGACAGTCAATGAAAAACTGTTTTTT
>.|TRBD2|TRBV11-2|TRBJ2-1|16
CASSLTTSGVNNEQFF
TGTGCCAGCAGCTTAACAACTAGCGGAGTTAATAATGAGCAGTTCTTC
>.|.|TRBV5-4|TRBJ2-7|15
CASSLGQGTPYEQYF
TGTGCCAGCAGCTTAGGGCAGGGGACCCCCTACGAGCAGTACTTC
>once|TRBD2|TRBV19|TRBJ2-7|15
CASINAGGGAHEQYF
TGTGCCAGTATCAACGCGGGGGGCGGGGCCCACGAGCAGTACTTC
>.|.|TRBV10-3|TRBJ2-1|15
CAIKGGQGGYNEQFF
TGTGCCATCAAAGGTGGGCAGGGGGGGTACAATGAGCAGTTCTTC
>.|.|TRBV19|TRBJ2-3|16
CASSIGAAAYTDTQYF
TGTGCCAGTAGTATAGGTGCGGCGGCCTACACAGATACGCAGTATTTT
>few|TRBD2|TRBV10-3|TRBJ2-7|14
CAIRPTSGSYEQYF
TGTGCCATCAGACCGACTAGCGGGAGCTACGAGCAGTACTTC
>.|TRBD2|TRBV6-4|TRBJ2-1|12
CAGGGRANEQFF
TGTGCCGGGGGCGGGAGGGCCAATGAGCAGTTCTTC
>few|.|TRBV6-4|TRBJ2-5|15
CASSVTWGFQRAQYF
TGTGCCAGCAGTGTAACGTGGGGCTTCCAACGGGCCCAGTACTTC
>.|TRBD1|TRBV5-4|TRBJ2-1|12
CASSYTGVEQFF
TGTGCCAGCAGCTACACAGGGGTAGAGCAGTTCTTC
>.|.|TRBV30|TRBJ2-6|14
CAWRISSGANVLTF
TGTGCCTGGAGAATTTCTTCTGGGGCCAACGTCCTGACTTTC
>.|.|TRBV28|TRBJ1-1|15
CASSFTGQPNTEAFF
TGTGCCAGCAGTTTTACGGGCCAGCCGAACACTGAAGCTTTCTTT
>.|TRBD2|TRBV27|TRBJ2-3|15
CASSLGSGRPDTQYF
TGTGCCAGCAGTTTAGGTAGCGGGAGGCCAGATACGCAGTATTTT
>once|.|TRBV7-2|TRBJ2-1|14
CASSLGSVGNEQFF
TGTGCCAGCAGCTTAGGATCCGTCGGCAATGAGCAGTTCTTC
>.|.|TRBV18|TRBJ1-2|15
CASSPPTTGSYGYTF
TGTGCCAGCTCACCCCCGACGACAGGATCATATGGCTACACCTTC
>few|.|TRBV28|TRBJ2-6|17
CASSLDRWASGANVLTF
TGTGCCAGCAGTTTAGATCGGTGGGCCTCTGGGGCCAACGTCCTGACTTTC
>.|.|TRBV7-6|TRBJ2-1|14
CASSFFGSGNEQFF
TGTGCCAGCAGCTTTTTCGGTTCTGGGAATGAGCAGTTCTTC